The 3 T cell receptor beta chains below all came from one sample that was sequenced in a study of CD8+ T cells in alopecia areata. cDNA prepared by RNA extraction and subsequent reverse transcription served as the template for sequencing. Generated by immunoSEQ multiplex PCR, the TCRdb table keeps only in-frame clones and is missing some. In the table there are 150,000 or so clones, 50% to 60% of which are singletons. The material sequenced was CD4+ T cells sorted from blood. The origin of the receptors is a human donor in good health.

In this sample, this clone turned up a few times. The V call is TRBV7-2, the J call TRBJ1-5; tentatively, D is TRBD1 (6 bases). The CDR3 runs to 16 residues. Trimming pared 7 bases from V and 0 bases from J, leaving 16 bases between. Germline V gives CDR1 SGHTA, CDR2 FQGNSA. The CDR3 here is CASTQTGITSNQPQHF. DNA for the CDR3: TGTGCCAGCACCCAAACAGGGATTACTAGCAATCAGCCCCAGCATTTT.

The V gene is TRBV15, the J gene TRBJ1-1; D may be TRBD1 (5 bases). The V end lost 0 bases, the J end lost 1 base, and 18 bases lay between the germline ends. Germline assignment: CDR1 LNHNV and CDR2 YYDKDF (reference sequence). This CDR3 has 18 amino acids. The CDR3: CATSRDHWAMGPNTEAFF. The DNA of the CDR3 is TGTGCCACCAGCAGAGATCATTGGGCAATGGGACCGAACACTGAAGCTTTCTTT.

The rearrangement joins TRBV5-6 to TRBJ1-1; TRBD1 aligns across 7 bases. CDR3 length: 16 residues. V dropped 2 bases and J dropped 0; count of bases not matched to a gene: 7. Germline V lookup: CDR1 SGHDT, CDR2 YYEEEE. The CDR3 loop reads CASSLNTGALNTEAFF. The CDR3 region has the DNA TGTGCCAGCAGCTTAAACACAGGGGCGTTGAACACTGAAGCTTTCTTT.